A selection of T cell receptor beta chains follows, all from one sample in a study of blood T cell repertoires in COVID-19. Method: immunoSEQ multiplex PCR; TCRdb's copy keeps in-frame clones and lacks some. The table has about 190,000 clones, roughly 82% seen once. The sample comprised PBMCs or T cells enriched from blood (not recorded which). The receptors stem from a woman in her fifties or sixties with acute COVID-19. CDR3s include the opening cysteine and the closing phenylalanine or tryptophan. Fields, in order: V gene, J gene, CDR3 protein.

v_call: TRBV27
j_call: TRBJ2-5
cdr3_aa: CASSPLEAGGVETQYF

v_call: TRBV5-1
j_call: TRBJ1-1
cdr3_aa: CASSNGQPNTEAFF

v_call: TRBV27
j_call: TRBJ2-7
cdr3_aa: CASSYGTGGSVEQYF

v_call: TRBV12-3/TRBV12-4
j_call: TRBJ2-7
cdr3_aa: CASNTNGGNEQYF

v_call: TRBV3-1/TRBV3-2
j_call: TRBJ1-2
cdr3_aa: CASSQLTEAGYTF

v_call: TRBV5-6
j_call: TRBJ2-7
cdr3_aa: CASSRTGNSYEQYF

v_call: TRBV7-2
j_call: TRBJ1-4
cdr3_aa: CASSRDIGNEKLFF

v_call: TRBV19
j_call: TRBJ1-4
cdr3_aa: CASSEGPPSTNEKLFF

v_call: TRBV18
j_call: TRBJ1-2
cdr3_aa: CASSPAGVSNYGYTF

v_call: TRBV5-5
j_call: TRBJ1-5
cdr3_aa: CASSFNTPTVAGQPQHF

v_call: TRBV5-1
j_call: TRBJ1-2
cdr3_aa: CASSLGDREIYGYTF

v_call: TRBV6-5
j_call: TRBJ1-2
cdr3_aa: CASSSVYGYTF

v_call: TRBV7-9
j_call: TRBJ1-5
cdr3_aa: CASSPLSGPQHF

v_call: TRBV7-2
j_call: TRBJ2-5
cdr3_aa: CASSYNSGSEETQYF

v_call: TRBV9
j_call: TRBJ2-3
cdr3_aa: CASSVAGVSTDTQYF

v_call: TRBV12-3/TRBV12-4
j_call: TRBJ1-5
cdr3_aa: CASSFRDQPQHF

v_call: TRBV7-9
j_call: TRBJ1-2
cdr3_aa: CASSSTGIRGYTF

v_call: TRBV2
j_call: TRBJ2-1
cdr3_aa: CASRRAGGPTDEQFF

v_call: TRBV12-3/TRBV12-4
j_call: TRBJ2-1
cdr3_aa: CASSFGTYNEQFF

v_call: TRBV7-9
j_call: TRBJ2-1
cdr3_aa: CASSSSSSGWVNEQFF

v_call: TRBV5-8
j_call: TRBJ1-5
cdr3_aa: CASTVDRDTHQPQHF

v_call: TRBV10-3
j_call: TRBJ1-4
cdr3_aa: CAISPQALKTANEKLFF

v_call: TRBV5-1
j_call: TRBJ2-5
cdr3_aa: CASSRDWGRETQYF

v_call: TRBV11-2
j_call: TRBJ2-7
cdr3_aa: CASSLTSGPYEQYF

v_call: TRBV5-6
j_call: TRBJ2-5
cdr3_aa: CASRGLAEPEETQYF

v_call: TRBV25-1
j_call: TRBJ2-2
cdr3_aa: CASSVRTGDAGELFF

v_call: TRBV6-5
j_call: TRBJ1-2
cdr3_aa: CASSYSGQGNYGYTF

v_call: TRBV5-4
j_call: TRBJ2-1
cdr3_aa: CASSLGSSGASYNEQFF

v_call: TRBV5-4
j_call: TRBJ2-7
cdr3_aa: CASSLVGGPYEQYF

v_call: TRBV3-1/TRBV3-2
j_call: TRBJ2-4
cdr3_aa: CASSQGQGVNIQYF

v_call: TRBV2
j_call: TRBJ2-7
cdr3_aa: CASMSQREGEQYF

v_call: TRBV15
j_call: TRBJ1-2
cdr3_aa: CATSRKKGTGINYGYTF

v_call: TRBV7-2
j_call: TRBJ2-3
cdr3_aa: CASSPLAEFTDTQYF

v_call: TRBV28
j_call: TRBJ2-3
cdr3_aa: CASSPTLGLAGAYTDTQYF

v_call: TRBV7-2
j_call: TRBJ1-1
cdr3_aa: CASTPGGLMNTEAFF

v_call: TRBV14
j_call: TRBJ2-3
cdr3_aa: CASSQVGGGTDTQYF

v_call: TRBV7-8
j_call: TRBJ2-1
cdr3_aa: CASSLLLAPYNEQFF

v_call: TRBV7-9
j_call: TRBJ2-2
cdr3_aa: CASSIYRGYGELFF

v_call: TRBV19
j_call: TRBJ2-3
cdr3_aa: CASSSLAETDTQYF

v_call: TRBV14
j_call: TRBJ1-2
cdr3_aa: CASSQVRGSDYGYTF

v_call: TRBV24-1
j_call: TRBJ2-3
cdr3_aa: CATSDLRSDTQYF

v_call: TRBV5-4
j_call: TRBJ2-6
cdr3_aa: CADEGVTGANVLTF

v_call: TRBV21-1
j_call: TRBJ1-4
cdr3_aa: CASSKARGGTVTNEKLFF

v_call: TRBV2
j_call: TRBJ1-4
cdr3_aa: CASSTNQGAGEKLFF

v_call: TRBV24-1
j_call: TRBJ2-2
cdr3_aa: CATHSGANTGELFF

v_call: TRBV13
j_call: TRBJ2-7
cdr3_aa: CASSKTGGTYEQYF

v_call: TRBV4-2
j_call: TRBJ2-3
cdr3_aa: CASSHEDRRLAGGERDTQYF

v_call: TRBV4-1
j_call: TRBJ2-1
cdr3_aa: CASSQERTITSYNEQFF

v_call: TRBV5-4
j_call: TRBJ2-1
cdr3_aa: CASSLWDRFNEQFF

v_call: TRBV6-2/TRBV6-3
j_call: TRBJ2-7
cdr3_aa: CASSLGLAGTEQYF

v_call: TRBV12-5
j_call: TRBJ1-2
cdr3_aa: CASGSGTGGGYTF

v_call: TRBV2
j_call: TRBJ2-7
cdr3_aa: CASLFDPTGIREQYF

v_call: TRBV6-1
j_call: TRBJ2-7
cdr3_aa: CASSDQQGVGGEQYF

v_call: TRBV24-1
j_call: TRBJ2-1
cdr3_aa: CATSPGETYEQFF

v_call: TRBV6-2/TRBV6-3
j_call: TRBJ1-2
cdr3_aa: CASSYSYQTGRRNYGYTF